The clone carrying this TCR beta chain was seen at least ten times. What it binds is not known. The source of the sample is a study of CD8+CD57+ T cells in acquired aplastic anemia. For the study at large: The study obtained an average of 3.2 ug of DNA from sorted CD4+ and CD8+ cells. Study-wide results and limits: About 28 sequences, all CD8+ CDR3, were shared between patients and controls.

V was pared by 6 bases and J by 6 bases, with 11 bases between. Germline assignment: CDR1 MNHEY and CDR2 SMNVEV (reference sequence). CDR3 length equals 12 residues. Profiling that covered TCR beta VDJ and CDR3 relied on genomic DNA as its template. TCRdb independently ran MiXCR on the reads; one entry per CDR3 protein. The sample includes over 200,000 distinct CDR3 sequences, around 63% seen only once; the top ten take approximately 32%. This rearrangement joins TRBV27 to TRBJ1-2; D remains ambiguous. The origin of this receptor is a human donor in good health. Sequencing used sorted CD4+, CD8+, or CD8+CD57+ T cells (not recorded which) from PBMCs. CDR3 loop: CASRFPGNGYTF. The CDR3 nucleotides are TGTGCCAGCAGATTTCCTGGTAATGGCTACACCTTC.